This TCR beta chain was recorded in a study of CD8+CD57+ T cells in acquired aplastic anemia (dated by TCRdb to the late 2010s). With regard to the full study: DNA extracted from sorted CD4+ and CD8+ cells had a mean of approximately 3 ug, with a range of roughly 0.17 to 30 ug. The study at large found these results: Around 28 CD8+ CDR3 sequences were found to be shared between patients and controls, but these sequences appeared to be highly expressed in patients and within the immunodominant clones of the patients. Between patients and healthy controls, no significant difference in CD8+ Simpson's diversity was found (P=0.060).

The CDR3 covers 14 residues, taking in both the cysteine and the phenylalanine. CDR3 DNA is the only sequence kept; it has 42 bases, read in frame from the first base. CDR1 and CDR2, per the germline V gene, are SGDLS and YYNGEE. Trimming costs V 8 bases and J 7 bases, and their ends lie 18 bases apart. With regard to this clonotype: Its antigen remains undetermined. Within one base of it there is no much larger clone, and no base qualities were kept.

In this study, sorted CD4+ and CD8+ T cells from the blood of healthy subjects and of severe aplastic anemia patients had their TCR repertoires deep-sequenced. Ficoll-Paque density gradient centrifugation was used to isolate peripheral blood mononuclear cells. CD4+ and CD8+ T cells were sorted by FACS or magnetic beads before DNA extraction. Profiling of TCR beta VDJ combinations and CDR3 sequences used genomic DNA as the template. An Illumina HiSeq 2000 was used for TCR repertoire sequencing. In the paper's pipeline: Repertoire assessment relied on Simpson's diversity index, CDR3 size and DJ length profiles, and TRBV/TRBJ rearrangement plots. Whichever DNA sequence was most abundant in the deep sequencing data was defined as the immunodominant clone. CDR3 amino acid sequences were checked for sharing between subjects and were compared against published repertoires and the VDJdb database. The public reads were reanalyzed by TCRdb: fastp trimming at Q25, MiXCR alignment, in-frame beta chains only. Identical CDR3 proteins give one entry, which carries the most common genes and DNA. Here the V and J calls rest on TCRdb's processing, not on the authors' analysis. In all, the sample holds a few hundred thousand distinct CDR3 sequences, and around 60% of those were seen once. The top ten hold around 7.6% of the sample.

The chain was built from TRBV9 and TRBJ1-4; the D gene is not confidently resolved. The specimen sequenced was sorted CD4+, CD8+, or CD8+CD57+ T cells (not recorded which) from PBMCs. The clonotype originates from a human donor with severe aplastic anemia or a healthy control (not recorded which). The CDR3 protein sequence reads: CASSIDQRAEKLFF. The DNA reads TGTGCCAGTAGTATAGATCAGAGGGCTGAAAAACTGTTTTTT. The full variable domain, with segments outside the CDR3 supplied by the reference TRBV9 and TRBJ1-4 proteins, appears as DSGVTQTPKHLITATGQRVTLRCSPRSGDLSVYWYQQSLDQGLQFLIQYYNGEERAKGNILERFSAQQFPDLHSELNLSSLELGDSALYFCASSIDQRAEKLFFGSGTQLSVL.